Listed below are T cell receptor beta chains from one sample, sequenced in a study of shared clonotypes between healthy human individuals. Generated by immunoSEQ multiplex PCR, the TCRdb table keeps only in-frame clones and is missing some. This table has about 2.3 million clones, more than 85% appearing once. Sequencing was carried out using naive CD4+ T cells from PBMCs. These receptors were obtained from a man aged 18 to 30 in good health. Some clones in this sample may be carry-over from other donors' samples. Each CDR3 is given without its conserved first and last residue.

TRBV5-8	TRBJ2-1	ASSLGQGAHNEQF
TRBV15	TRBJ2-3	ATSRDRPGTGNTDTQY
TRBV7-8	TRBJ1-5	ASSNLWGSNQPQH
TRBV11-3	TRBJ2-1	ASSFSGNNEQF
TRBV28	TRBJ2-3	ASRWRVADTQY
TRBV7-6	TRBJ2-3	ASSLRASGKADTQY
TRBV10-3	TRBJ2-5	AISQGDRGGETQY
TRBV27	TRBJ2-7	ASSLGPGSVEQY
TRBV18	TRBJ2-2	ASSPVTGELF
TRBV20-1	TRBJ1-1	SAEAHTEAF
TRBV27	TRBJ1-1	ASSFGRAKALNTEAF
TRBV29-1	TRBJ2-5	SVDSLAGDRGTQY
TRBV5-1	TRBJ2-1	ASSLSSGRAF
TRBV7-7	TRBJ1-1	ASSSITMNTEAF
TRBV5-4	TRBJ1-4	ASSLGGAREKLF
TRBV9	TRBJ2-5	ASSVLGLAGAETQY
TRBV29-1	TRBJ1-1	SVEGLGQNTEAF
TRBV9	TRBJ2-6	ASSAVLSGANVLT
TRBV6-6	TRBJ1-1	ASSYPDRQAF
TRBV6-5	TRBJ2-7	ASSPGGPEQY
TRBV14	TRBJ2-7	ASSPYYEQY
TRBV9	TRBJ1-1	ASSVSGGRWGEAF
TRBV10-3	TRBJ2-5	AISVGVRSKQETQY
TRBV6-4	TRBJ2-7	ASSDSHRAHEQY
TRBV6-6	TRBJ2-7	ATERTGPYEQY
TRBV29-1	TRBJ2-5	SVSQLLGETQY
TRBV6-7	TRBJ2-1	ASPSRGLAGGPSHNEQF
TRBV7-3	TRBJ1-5	ASLPTGPSKNSNQPQH
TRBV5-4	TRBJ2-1	ASSLARASDSYNEQF
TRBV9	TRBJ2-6	ASTLLGAGANVLT